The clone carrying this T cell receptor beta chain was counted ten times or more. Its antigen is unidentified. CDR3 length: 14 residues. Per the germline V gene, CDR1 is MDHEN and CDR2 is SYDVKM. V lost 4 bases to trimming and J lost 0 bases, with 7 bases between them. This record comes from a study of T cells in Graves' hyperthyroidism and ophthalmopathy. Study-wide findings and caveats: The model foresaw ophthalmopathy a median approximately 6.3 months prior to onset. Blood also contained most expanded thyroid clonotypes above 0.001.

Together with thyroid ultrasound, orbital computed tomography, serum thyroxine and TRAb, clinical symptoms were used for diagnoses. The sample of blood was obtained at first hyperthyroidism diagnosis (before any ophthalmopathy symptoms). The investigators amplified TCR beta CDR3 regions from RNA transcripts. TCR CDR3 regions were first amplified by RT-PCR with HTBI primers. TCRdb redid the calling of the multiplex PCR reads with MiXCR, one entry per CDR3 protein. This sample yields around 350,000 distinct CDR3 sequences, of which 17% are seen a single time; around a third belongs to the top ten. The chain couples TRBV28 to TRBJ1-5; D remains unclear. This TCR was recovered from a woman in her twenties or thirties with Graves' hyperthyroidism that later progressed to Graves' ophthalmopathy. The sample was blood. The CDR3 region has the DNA TGTGCCAGCAGTTCCCCCAATAGCAATCAGCCCCAGCATTTT. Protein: CASSSPNSNQPQHF.